Presented here are 21 T cell receptor beta chains from one specimen sequenced in a study of blood T cells in healthy people across ages. For the second PCR, which ran for roughly 6 to 12 cycles, a sample-barcoded 5' primer and a J-beta primer mix were used. One entry per CDR3 protein results from TCRdb running MiXCR on the 5' RACE reads. The table has over 750,000 distinct CDR3 sequences, roughly 25% seen once. The same specimen was also included in a second study, on T cells of mothers and their children.

The sequenced material came from blood. These receptors came from a boy aged 5-17 years in good health.

The sample holds a few counts of this clonotype. The chain joins TRBV28 to TRBJ2-5, with D perhaps given as TRBD1 or TRBD2 (5 bases each). The V end was cut by 2 bases, the J end by 1 base, with 14 bases between. This CDR3 is built from 16 residues. The germline V gene has CDR1 MDHEN and CDR2 SYDVKM. The CDR3 DNA reads TGTGCCAGCAGTTTAGAGAGGGGTTGGGGCCAAGAGACCCAGTACTTC. This translates into CASSLERGWGQETQYF.

The rearrangement uses TRBV13 and TRBJ2-1, with unresolved D. Germline assignment: CDR1 PRHDT and CDR2 FYEKMQ (reference sequence). Trimming took off 4 bases at V and 3 bases at J, with 10 bases between the two ends. This CDR3 spans 14 amino acids. Written as DNA, the CDR3 is TGTGCCAGCAGCTCCAATAGTGGCTACAATGAGCAGTTCTTC. Translating gives CASSSNSGYNEQFF.

This chain connects TRBV29-1 to TRBJ2-3; D not certain. Trimming removed 4 bases at V and 2 bases at J, with 10 bases between. The length of the CDR3 is 13 residues. Germline V gene lookup returns CDR1 SQVTM and CDR2 ANQGSEA. CDR3 bases: TGCAGCGTTGGGCCCCAGACCACAGATACGCAGTATTTT. This sequence encodes CSVGPQTTDTQYF.

Notes on this clonotype: At one end the junction does not follow the germline gene, possibly because of a read error. This chain joins TRBV5-5 and TRBJ2-7; 7 bases line up with TRBD1. Looked up from germline, CDR1 is SGHKS and CDR2 is YYEKEE (reference sequence). The CDR3 contains 18 residues. The CDR3: CASSLTKQGIVSAGEQHF. The CDR3 coding sequence is TGTGCCAGCAGCTTAACTAAACAGGGGATCGTCTCCGCCGGCGAGCAGCACTTC.

This clonotype showed up just once. The chain has TRBV11-2 and TRBJ2-6; D gene ambiguous. Trimming shortened V by 0 bases and J by 0 bases, and 6 bases separated the two germline ends. The CDR3 runs to 16 residues. Germline V gene lookup returns CDR1 SGHAT and CDR2 FQNNGV. The CDR3 region has the DNA TGTGCCAGCAGCTTAGACAGCTTCTCTGGGGCCAACGTCCTGACTTTC. Amino acids: CASSLDSFSGANVLTF.

The chain has TRBV7-9 and TRBJ2-1; TRBD2 matches 7 bases. J lost 4 bases, V lost 1 base, and 4 bases had no gene match. This CDR3 has 15 residues. Germline CDR1 reads SEHNR; CDR2 reads FQNEAQ (reference sequence). CDR3 region: CASSLGGSGYNEQFF. The CDR3 DNA is TGTGCCAGCAGCTTAGGCGGGAGTGGGTACAATGAGCAGTTCTTC.

This clonotype was observed a handful of times. The V call is TRBV6-6, the J call TRBJ1-1; D gene unclear. Trimming cost V 11 bases and J 1 base, with 11 bases left between them. Germline CDR1 and CDR2: MNHNY and SVGAGI (reference sequence). The CDR3 consists of 12 residues. The CDR3 sequence is CAARSGNTEAFF. In DNA, the CDR3 is TGTGCCGCCCGTTCGGGGAACACTGAAGCTTTCTTT.

This clonotype was counted only a few times. V and J are TRBV20-1 and TRBJ1-2; D unresolved. In germline, CDR1 is DFQATT, CDR2 SNEGSKA (reference sequence). The V end was cut by 0 bases, the J end by 2 bases, with 10 bases between. CDR3 length: 14 residues. The chain's CDR3 is CSARDTSRNYGYTF. CDR3 in DNA: TGCAGTGCTAGAGATACCAGTCGGAACTATGGCTACACCTTC.

V usage is TRBV6-5 and J usage is TRBJ2-5, with D perhaps matching TRBD2 (6 bases). The J call is doubtful: the DNA matches TRBJ2-1 better. Per the germline V gene, CDR1 is MNHEY and CDR2 is SVGAGI. CDR3 length equals 13 residues. The CDR3 loop reads CASSYWGGDEQFF. In DNA form, the CDR3 reads TGTGCCAGCAGTTACTGGGGAGGCGATGAGCAGTTCTTC.

The gene calls are TRBV6-5 and TRBJ2-5, with 7 bases that match TRBD1. The germline V gene encodes CDR1 MNHEY and CDR2 SVGAGI. The trim removed 2 bases at V and 2 bases at J, leaving 2 bases unmatched. There are 14 residues in the CDR3. DNA for the CDR3: TGTGCCAGCAGTTACCCGGGACAGCAAGAGACCCAGTACTTC. Protein product: CASSYPGQQETQYF.

There are a few counts of this clonotype. The chain combines TRBV15 with TRBJ1-2; 7 nucleotides line up with TRBD1. In germline, CDR1 is LNHNV, CDR2 YYDKDF (reference sequence). The CDR3 is 17 amino acids. Trimming took 2 bases from V and 5 from J; bases not matched to a gene: 14. The CDR3 protein is CATSRSRTGGKLYGYTF. Written as DNA, the CDR3 is TGTGCCACCAGCAGATCCCGGACAGGCGGCAAACTTTATGGCTACACCTTC.

This clonotype has a handful of counts. This chain connects TRBV20-1 to TRBJ2-3, with 10 bases identical to TRBD1. The J segment lost 3 bases and the V segment lost 1 base, leaving 4 bases of the junction unmatched. CDR1 is DFQATT and CDR2 is SNEGSKA in the germline V gene (reference sequence). The CDR3 is 15 amino acids. The CDR3 protein is CSARGGQGTTDTQYF. The CDR3 region has the DNA TGCAGTGCTAGAGGGGGACAGGGGACAACAGATACGCAGTATTTT.

This clonotype was seen more than once but under ten times. J is TRBJ1-1 and V is TRBV28, with D perhaps TRBD1 (5 bases). The germline V gene encodes CDR1 MDHEN and CDR2 SYDVKM. This CDR3 spans 14 amino acids. V lost 5 bases, J lost 1 base, and 11 bases lay in between. The CDR3 loop reads CASSGFGGNTEAFF. CDR3 sequence (DNA): TGTGCCAGCAGTGGGTTCGGGGGGAACACTGAAGCTTTCTTT.

This clonotype appeared a few times. The V call is TRBV29-1, the J call TRBJ2-1; 8 bases align to TRBD2. The CDR3 is 13 residues long. Germline loops: CDR1 SQVTM, CDR2 ANQGSEA. After removal of 5 bases from V and 10 bases from J, the junction contained 10 bases not matched to a gene. The CDR3, as DNA: TGCAGCGTTTCTAGGGCGGGGGGTTGGGAGCAGTTCTTC. Translating it yields CSVSRAGGWEQFF.

This clonotype was detected only a few times. The chain carries TRBV12-3 or TRBV12-4 and TRBJ1-5; D remains unclear. Trimming removed 5 bases from V and 4 bases from J, with 15 bases in between. The CDR3 spans 15 residues. The CDR3 nucleotides are TGTGCCAGCAGTCCTGGTCGGACTTCAAATCAGCCCCAGCATTTT. Translating gives CASSPGRTSNQPQHF.

V usage is TRBV20-1 and J usage is TRBJ2-7; maybe TRBD2 (5 bases). The CDR3 has 13 amino acids. CDR1 and CDR2 (germline): DFQATT, SNEGSKA (reference sequence). Trimming took 3 bases from V and 0 from J, leaving 9 bases between them. DNA of the CDR3: TGCAGTGCTAGTTCCGGGATCTCCTACGAGCAGTACTTC. It is translated as CSASSGISYEQYF.

This clonotype was counted only a few times. The genes are TRBV7-2 and TRBJ2-3, with 8 bases lining up with TRBD2. The CDR3 consists of 14 residues. CDR1 and CDR2 (germline): SGHTA, FQGNSA. The junction had 10 bases not matched to a gene; V was cut back by 8 bases and J by 6 bases. The CDR3 DNA follows: TGTGCCAGCGCGGGACTAGGAGGTGCCGATACGCAGTATTTT. This gives the protein CASAGLGGADTQYF.

The rearrangement links TRBV7-2 to TRBJ1-4, with D perhaps matching TRBD1 (6 bases). The CDR3 totals 14 residues. V was pared by 3 bases and J by 7 bases, with 12 bases between. CDR1 is SGHTA and CDR2 is FQGNSA in the germline V gene. CDR3 loop: CASSFVGGGEKLFF. The DNA of the CDR3 is TGTGCCAGCAGCTTTGTCGGAGGGGGTGAAAAACTGTTTTTT.

Of note for this clonotype: This could be a read error, since a much larger clone is one nucleotide away. This chain joins TRBV6-4 and TRBJ2-5; D is undetermined. Germline-derived CDR1 and CDR2 are MRHNA and SNTAGT. This CDR3 comprises 12 residues. DNA of the CDR3: TGTGCCGGCAGTGACTCGAGTGAGACCCAGTACTTC. Translating gives CAGSDSSETQYF.

This clonotype was counted between two and nine times. The chain is built from TRBV27 and TRBJ2-5; possibly TRBD1 for D (6 bases). Between the trimmed V and J ends, which lost 2 bases and 5 bases, there was a span of 15 bases. The CDR3 contains 15 residues. Germline V lookup: CDR1 MNHEY, CDR2 SMNVEV (reference sequence). The chain's CDR3 is CASSLGGTRLETQYF. The CDR3 bases are TGTGCCAGCAGTTTAGGGGGCACTCGTTTGGAGACCCAGTACTTC.

This clonotype was counted only a few times. This rearrangement joins TRBV27 to TRBJ1-1; perhaps TRBD1 as D (6 bases). The germline V gene has CDR1 MNHEY and CDR2 SMNVEV (reference sequence). The CDR3 length is 12 residues. V lost 7 bases and J 7 bases, leaving 13 bases between the germline ends. The CDR3: CASMGGAGEAFF. The CDR3 coding sequence is TGTGCCAGCATGGGGGGGGCCGGTGAAGCTTTCTTT.